A single sample gave rise to the 10 T cell receptor beta chains below, sequenced in a study of beta chain features in type 1 diabetes. The isolated RNA, all of it, was reverse transcribed, so expressed TCRB transcripts were what got sequenced. Sequenced by immunoSEQ multiplex PCR; TCRdb stores in-frame clones only, minus some. The sample shows 400,000 to 450,000 clones, about 14% of them seen only once. Sequencing input: naive CD4+ T cells from blood. The source is a man between 25 and 39 years old in good health.

V gene TRBV30 combines with J gene TRBJ2-3, with unresolved D. CDR3 length equals 13 residues. The germline V gene has CDR1 GTSNPN and CDR2 SVGIG (reference sequence). CDR3 loop: CADSVQATDTQYF. CDR3 in DNA: TGTGCTGACTCGGTGCAGGCCACAGATACGCAGTATTTT. Together with reference TRBV30 and TRBJ2-3, the CDR3 gives the full variable domain: SQTIHQWPATLVQPVGSPLSLECTVEGTSNPNLYWYRQAAGRGLQLLFYSVGIGQISSEVPQNLSASRPQDRQFILSSKKLLLSDSGFYLCADSVQATDTQYFGPGTRLTVL.

The sample holds a few counts of this clone. The rearrangement uses TRBV7-8 and TRBJ2-3, with D unclear. V lost 8 bases and J 6 bases, leaving 18 bases between the germline ends. Germline values: CDR1 SGHVS, CDR2 FQNEAQ. The CDR3 contains 14 residues. In nucleotides, the CDR3 is TGTGCCAGCCGGCTCCTACGCACTTGGGATACGCAGTATTTT. It encodes CASRLLRTWDTQYF.

V is TRBV15 and J is TRBJ1-5, with a possible D match to TRBD1 (6 bases). V was clipped by 0 bases and J by 6 bases, with 18 bases between them. CDR1 is LNHNV and CDR2 is YYDKDF in the germline V gene (reference sequence). The CDR3 runs to 17 residues. This CDR3 is CATSRDLRAGVGQPQHF. In DNA, the CDR3 is TGTGCCACCAGCAGAGATTTGCGAGCAGGGGTGGGTCAGCCCCAGCATTTT.

This clone has more than one count but fewer than ten. This chain links TRBV7-9 with TRBJ2-5, with 7 nucleotides matching TRBD2. Trimming cost V 3 bases and J 2 bases; bases outside gene matches: 6. CDR1 and CDR2 from the germline V gene are SEHNR and FQNEAQ (reference sequence). The CDR3 covers 15 residues. The CDR3 nucleotides are TGTGCCAGCAGCTTTATGACTAGCTCACAAGAGACCCAGTACTTC. Translating gives CASSFMTSSQETQYF.

This chain connects TRBV11-2 to TRBJ1-6; D uncertain. Looked up from germline, CDR1 is SGHAT and CDR2 is FQNNGV. Trimming stripped 6 bases from V and 7 bases from J, with 7 bases between. The CDR3 length is 12 residues. The CDR3 region is CASRPLNSPLHF. DNA of the CDR3: TGTGCCAGCAGACCCCTAAATTCACCCCTCCACTTT.

This clone came up a few times. The V call is TRBV7-2, the J call TRBJ2-5; no reliable D call. Trimming pared 4 bases from V and 7 bases from J, leaving 7 bases between. The germline V gene has CDR1 SGHTA and CDR2 FQGNSA. This CDR3 has 11 residues. CDR3 in amino acids: CASSSSRTQYF. For the CDR3, the DNA is TGTGCCAGCAGCTCCTCGAGGACCCAGTACTTC.

This clone was seen more than once but under ten times. This sequence joins TRBV9 and TRBJ2-1; D is ambiguous. V lost 3 bases, J lost 2 bases, and 12 bases lay in between. The germline V gene has CDR1 SGDLS and CDR2 YYNGEE. The CDR3 is 15 amino acids. CDR3 protein: CASSGGLRAYNEQFF. DNA for the CDR3: TGTGCCAGCAGCGGCGGTTTAAGGGCCTACAATGAGCAGTTCTTC.

This clone was counted a few times. V and J are TRBV7-2 and TRBJ2-3; 9 nucleotides agree with TRBD2. V gave up 1 base and J gave up 2 bases; unmatched junction bases: 13. From germline, CDR1 is SGHTA and CDR2 FQGNSA. CDR3 length equals 19 residues. The CDR3 is CASSLEEGLSGGNTDTQYF. In DNA form, the CDR3 reads TGTGCCAGCAGCTTAGAAGAGGGTCTCAGCGGGGGGAACACAGATACGCAGTATTTT.

In DNA, the CDR3 is TGTGCCAGCAAAGGGGCTAGGGGCTCCTACGAGCAGTACGTC. Translation: CASKGARGSYEQYV. The chain combines TRBV27 with TRBJ2-7, with a possible D match to TRBD1 (5 bases). The CDR3 contains 14 residues. Germline V lookup: CDR1 MNHEY, CDR2 SMNVEV (reference sequence). The germline V and J ends were trimmed by 7 bases and 0 bases, with 13 bases remaining between them.

This clone was counted only a few times. V usage is TRBV12-5 and J usage is TRBJ2-7; D is unclear. This CDR3 has 13 amino acids. V lost 1 base, J lost 2 bases, and 6 bases lay in between. CDR1 LGHNT and CDR2 FRNRAP come from the germline V gene. The CDR3 loop reads CASGLGAPYEQYF. The CDR3 DNA sequence: TGTGCTAGTGGTTTGGGTGCCCCCTACGAGCAGTACTTC. Variable domain in full (rest from reference TRBV12-5 and TRBJ2-7): DARVTQTPRHKVTEMGQEVTMRCQPILGHNTVFWYRQTMMQGLELLAYFRNRAPLDDSGMPKDRFSAEMPDATLATLKIQPSEPRDSAVYFCASGLGAPYEQYFGPGTRLTVT.